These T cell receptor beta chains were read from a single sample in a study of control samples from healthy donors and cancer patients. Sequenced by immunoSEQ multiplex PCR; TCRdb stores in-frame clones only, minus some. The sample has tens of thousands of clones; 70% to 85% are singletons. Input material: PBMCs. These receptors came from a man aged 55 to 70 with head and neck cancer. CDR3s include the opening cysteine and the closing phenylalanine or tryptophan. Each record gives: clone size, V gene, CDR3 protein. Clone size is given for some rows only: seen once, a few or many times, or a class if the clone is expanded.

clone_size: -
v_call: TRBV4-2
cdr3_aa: CASSLRRVRVAGLASYNEQFF

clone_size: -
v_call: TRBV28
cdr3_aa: CASSYERGTGVQPQHF

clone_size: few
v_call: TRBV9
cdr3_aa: CASSVGGGHTDTQYF

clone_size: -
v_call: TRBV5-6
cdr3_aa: CASSLGWDRTNEKLFF

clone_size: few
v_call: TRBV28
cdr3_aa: CASSLGSVSYEQYF

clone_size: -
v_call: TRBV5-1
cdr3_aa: CASSLRKGQGVAGYTF

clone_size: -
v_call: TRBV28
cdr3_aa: CATPQDKGGYTF

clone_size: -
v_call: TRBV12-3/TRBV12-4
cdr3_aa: CASRRGVGELFF

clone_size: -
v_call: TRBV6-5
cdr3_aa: CASRSGLAGAYEQYF

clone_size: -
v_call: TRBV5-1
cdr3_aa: CASSWDLITGELFF

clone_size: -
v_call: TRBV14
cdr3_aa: CASSQHLGVGYNEQFF

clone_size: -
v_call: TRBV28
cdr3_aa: CASSWEQANTGELFF

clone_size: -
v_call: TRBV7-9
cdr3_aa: CASSLVADVAFF

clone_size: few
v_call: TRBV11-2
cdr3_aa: CASSFREVQPYEQYF

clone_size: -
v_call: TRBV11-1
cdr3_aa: CASSGLGGELFF

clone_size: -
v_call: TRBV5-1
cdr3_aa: CASSLLAGGPYGELFF

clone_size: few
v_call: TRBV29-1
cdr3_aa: CSGGAANEKLFF

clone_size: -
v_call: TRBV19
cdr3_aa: CASSRLTAILRGGYTF

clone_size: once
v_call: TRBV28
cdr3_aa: CASSFQNTEAFF

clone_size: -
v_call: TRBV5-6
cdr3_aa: CASSLFRTQNTEAFF

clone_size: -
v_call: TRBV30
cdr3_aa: CAWRLRGASGNTIYF

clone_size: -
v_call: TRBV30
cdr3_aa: CAWSLRGNTIYF

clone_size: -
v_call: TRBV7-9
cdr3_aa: CASSPGTGGPDTQYF

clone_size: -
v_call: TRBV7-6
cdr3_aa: CASSRGTNNEQFF

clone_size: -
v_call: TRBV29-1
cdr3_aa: CSVQRDRSSYEQYF

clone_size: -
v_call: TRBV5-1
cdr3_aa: CASSLGTSGRTDTQYF

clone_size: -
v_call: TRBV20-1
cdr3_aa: CSALWETQYF

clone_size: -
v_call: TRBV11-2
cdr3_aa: CASSPRVNYEQYF

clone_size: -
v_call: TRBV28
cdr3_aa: CASTPLALAGGSNEQFF

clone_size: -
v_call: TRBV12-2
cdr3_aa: CASRLEGPWISYEQYF

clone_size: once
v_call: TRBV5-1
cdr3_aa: CASSFAGTISGTEAFF

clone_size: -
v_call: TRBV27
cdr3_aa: CASSPRPFGGELFF

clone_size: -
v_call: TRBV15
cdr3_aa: CATWGRGRGTEAFF

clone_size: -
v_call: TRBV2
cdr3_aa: CASSLTFSSSTGELFF

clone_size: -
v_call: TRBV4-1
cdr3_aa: CASSQIGQGDPEAFF

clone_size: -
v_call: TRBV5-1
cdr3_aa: CASSWDRRTDTQYF

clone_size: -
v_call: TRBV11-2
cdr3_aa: CASSLDRGSYEQYF

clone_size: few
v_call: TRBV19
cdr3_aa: CASSFGGGETQYF

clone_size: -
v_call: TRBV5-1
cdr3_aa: CASRAVSYNEQFF

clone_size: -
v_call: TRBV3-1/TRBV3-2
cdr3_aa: CASSPTSGSDTQYF

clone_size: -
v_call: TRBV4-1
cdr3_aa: CASSHRTGGVATNEKLFF

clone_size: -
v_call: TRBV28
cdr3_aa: CASSTDQQETQYF

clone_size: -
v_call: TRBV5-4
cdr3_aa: CASSGGGLAVTDTQYF

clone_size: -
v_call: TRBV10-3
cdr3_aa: CAISSTSGSADTQYF

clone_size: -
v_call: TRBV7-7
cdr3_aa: CASSPGTSGTYEQYF

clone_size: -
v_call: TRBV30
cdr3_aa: CAWKRGRGYEQYF

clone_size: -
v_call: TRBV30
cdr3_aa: CAWSAQTSSEQFF

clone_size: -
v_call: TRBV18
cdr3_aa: CASSPQGTENSPLHF

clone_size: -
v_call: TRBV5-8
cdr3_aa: CASSWSGGTYGYTF

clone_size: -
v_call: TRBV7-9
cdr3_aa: CASSPRAPHNEQFF

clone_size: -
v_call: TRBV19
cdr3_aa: CASSGPSNEQFF

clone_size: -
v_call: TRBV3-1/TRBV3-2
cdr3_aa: CASRRGTGPYEQYF

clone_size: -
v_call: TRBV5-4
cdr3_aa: CASSLALSVHEQYF

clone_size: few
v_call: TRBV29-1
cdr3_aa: CSVTAGGLGTDTQYF

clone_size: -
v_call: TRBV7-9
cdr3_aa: CAGSGQGIWTEAFF

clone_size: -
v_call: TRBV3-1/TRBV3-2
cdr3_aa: CASRAGGDEQFF

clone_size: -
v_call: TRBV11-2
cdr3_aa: CASSSGPTYEQYF

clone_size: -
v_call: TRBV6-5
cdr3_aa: CASTQGESNYGYTF

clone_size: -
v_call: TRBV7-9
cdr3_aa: CASSSGQGVIEQYF

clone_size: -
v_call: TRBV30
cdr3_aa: CAWSVGPLYEQYF